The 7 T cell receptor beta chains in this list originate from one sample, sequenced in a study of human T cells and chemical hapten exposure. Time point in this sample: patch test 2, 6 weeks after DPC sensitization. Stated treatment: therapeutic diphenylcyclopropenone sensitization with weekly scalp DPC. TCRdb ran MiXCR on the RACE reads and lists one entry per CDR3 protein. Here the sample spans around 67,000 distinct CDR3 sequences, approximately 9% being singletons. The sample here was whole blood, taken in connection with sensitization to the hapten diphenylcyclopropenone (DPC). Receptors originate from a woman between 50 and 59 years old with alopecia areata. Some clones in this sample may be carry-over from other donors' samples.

The CDR3 sequence: CASSPGDSPLHF. The DNA for the CDR3 is TGTGCCAGCAGTCCAGGGGATTCACCCCTCCACTTT. The V gene is TRBV7-9, the J gene TRBJ1-6, with D tentatively TRBD1 (6 bases). The CDR3 covers 12 residues. V lost 6 bases and J lost 8, with 8 bases in between. Looked up from germline, CDR1 is SEHNR and CDR2 is FQNEAQ (reference sequence).

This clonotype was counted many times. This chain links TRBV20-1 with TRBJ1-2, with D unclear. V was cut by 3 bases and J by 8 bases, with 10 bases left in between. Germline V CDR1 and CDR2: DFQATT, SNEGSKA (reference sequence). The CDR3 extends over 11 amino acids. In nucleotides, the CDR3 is TGCAGTGCTAGGGCCCCCACGGGCTACACCTTC. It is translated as CSARAPTGYTF.

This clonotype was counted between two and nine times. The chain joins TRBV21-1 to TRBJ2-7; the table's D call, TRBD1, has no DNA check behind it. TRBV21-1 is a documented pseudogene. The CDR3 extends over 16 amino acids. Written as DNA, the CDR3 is TGTGCCAGCAGCACCCCCCGGGACAGGGATACCTACGAGCAGTACTTC. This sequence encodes CASSTPRDRDTYEQYF.

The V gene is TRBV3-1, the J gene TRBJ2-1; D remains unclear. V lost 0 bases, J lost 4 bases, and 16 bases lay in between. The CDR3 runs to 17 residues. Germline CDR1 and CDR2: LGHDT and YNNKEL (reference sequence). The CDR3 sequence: CASSQDLGVRLYNEQFF. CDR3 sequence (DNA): TGTGCCAGCAGCCAAGACCTAGGTGTGAGGTTGTACAATGAGCAGTTCTTC.

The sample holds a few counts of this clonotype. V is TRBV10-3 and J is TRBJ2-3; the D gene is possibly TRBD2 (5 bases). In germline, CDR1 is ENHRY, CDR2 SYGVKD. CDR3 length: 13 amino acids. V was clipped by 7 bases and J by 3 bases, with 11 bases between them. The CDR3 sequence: CAITDLATDTQYF. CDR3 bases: TGTGCCATCACCGACCTAGCAACAGATACGCAGTATTTT.

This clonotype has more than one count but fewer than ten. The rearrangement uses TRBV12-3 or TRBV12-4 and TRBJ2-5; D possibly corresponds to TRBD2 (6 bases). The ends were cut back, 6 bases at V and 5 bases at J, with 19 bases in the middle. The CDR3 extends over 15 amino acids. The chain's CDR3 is CASSPRGARGETQYF. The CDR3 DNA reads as TGTGCCAGCAGCCCTCGAGGGGCTCGGGGGGAGACCCAGTACTTC.

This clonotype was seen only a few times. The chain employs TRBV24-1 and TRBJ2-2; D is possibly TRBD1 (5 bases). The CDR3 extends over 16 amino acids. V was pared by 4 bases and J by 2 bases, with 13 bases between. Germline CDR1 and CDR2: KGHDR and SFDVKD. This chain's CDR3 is CATSELQTANTGELFF. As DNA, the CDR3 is TGTGCCACCAGTGAGCTTCAGACAGCTAACACCGGGGAGCTGTTTTTT.